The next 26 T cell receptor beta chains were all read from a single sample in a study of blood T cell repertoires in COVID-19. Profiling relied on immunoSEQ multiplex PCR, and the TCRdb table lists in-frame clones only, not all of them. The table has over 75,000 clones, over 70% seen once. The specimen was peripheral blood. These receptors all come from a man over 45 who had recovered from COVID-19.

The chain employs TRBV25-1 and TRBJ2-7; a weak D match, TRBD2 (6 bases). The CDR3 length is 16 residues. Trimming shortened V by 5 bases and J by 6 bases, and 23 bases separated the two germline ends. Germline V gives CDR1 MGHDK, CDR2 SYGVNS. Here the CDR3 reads CASSTLVTGRGGEQYF. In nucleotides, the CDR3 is TGTGCCAGCAGTACCCTTGTTACCGGGAGAGGCGGCGAGCAGTACTTC.

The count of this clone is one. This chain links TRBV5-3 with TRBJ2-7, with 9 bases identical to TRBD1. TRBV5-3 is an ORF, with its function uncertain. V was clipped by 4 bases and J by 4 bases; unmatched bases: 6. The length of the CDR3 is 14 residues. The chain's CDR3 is CARSPGQGLYEQYF. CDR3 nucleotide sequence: TGTGCCAGAAGCCCGGGACAGGGATTGTACGAGCAGTACTTC.

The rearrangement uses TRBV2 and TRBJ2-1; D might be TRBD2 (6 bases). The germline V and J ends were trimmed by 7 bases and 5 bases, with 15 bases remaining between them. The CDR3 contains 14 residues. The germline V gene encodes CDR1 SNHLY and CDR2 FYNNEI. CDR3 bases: TGTGCCAGCATTCAGCTAGCGCCGAACAATGAGCAGTTCTTC. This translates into CASIQLAPNNEQFF.

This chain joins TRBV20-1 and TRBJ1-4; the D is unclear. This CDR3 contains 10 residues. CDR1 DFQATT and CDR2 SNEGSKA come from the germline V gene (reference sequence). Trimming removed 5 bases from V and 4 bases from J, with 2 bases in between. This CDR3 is CSARNEKLFF. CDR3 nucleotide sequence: TGCAGTGCTCGTAATGAAAAACTGTTTTTT.

The CDR3, as DNA: TGCGCCAGCAGCGCTACCTTCTCCTACGAGCAGTACTTC. It specifies CASSATFSYEQYF. The chain employs TRBV5-1 and TRBJ2-7; D is undetermined. Germline V gene data show CDR1 as SGHRS and CDR2 as YFSETQ. V lost 4 bases, J lost 0 bases, and 8 bases lay in between. CDR3 length: 13 residues. Supplemented by reference TRBV5-1 and TRBJ2-7, the full variable domain reads KAGVTQTPRYLIKTRGQQVTLSCSPISGHRSVSWYQQTPGQGLQFLFEYFSETQRNKGNFPGRFSGRQFSNSRSEMNVSTLELGDSALYLCASSATFSYEQYFGPGTRLTVT.

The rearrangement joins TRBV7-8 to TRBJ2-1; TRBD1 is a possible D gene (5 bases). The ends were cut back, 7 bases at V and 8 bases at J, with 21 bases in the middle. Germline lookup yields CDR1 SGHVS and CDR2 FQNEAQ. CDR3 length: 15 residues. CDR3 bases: TGTGCCAGCATTACATCGAACCCAGGGATCCATGAGCAGTTCTTC. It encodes CASITSNPGIHEQFF.

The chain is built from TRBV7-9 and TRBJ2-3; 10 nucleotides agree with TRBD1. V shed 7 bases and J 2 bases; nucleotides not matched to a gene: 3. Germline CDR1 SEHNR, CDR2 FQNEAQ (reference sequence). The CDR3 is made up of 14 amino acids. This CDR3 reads CASTGTGATDTQYF. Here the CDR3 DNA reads TGTGCCAGCACCGGGACAGGGGCCACAGATACGCAGTATTTT.

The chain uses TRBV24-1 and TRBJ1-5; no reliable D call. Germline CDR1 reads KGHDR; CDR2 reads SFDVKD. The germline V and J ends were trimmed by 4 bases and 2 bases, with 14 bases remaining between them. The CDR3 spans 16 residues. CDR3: CATSDRAPGGNQPQHF. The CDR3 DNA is TGTGCCACCAGTGACCGTGCCCCGGGAGGCAATCAGCCCCAGCATTTT.

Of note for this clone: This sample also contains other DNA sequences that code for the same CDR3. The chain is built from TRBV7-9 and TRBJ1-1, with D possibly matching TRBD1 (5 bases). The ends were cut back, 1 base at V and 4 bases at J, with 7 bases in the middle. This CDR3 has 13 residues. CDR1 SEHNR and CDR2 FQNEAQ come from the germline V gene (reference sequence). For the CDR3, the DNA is TGTGCCAGCAGCTTAGACGGGGGCACTGAAGCTTTCTTT. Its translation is CASSLDGGTEAFF.

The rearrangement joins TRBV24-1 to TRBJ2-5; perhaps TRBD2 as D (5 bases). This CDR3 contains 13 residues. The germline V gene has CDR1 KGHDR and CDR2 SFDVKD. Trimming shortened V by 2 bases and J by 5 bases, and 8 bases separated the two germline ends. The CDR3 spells CATSDYRGETQYF. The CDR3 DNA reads TGTGCCACCAGTGATTACAGAGGGGAGACCCAGTACTTC.

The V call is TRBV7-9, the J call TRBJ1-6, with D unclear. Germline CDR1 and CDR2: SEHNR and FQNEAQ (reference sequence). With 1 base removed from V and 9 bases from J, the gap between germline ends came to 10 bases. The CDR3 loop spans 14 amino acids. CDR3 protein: CASSLGGAASPLHF. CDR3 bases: TGTGCCAGCAGCTTAGGCGGCGCAGCTTCACCCCTCCACTTT.

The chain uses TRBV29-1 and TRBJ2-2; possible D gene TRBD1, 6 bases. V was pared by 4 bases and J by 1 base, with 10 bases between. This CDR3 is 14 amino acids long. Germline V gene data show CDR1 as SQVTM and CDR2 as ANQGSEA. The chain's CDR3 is CSVGGHLNTGELFF. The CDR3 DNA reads TGCAGCGTTGGGGGACACCTGAACACCGGGGAGCTGTTTTTT.

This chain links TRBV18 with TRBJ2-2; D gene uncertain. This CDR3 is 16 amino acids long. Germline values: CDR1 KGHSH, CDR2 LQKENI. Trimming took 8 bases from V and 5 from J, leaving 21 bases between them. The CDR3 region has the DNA TGTGCCAGCACCCGATCACCACCGTCTGCGACCGGGGAGCTGTTTTTT. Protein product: CASTRSPPSATGELFF.

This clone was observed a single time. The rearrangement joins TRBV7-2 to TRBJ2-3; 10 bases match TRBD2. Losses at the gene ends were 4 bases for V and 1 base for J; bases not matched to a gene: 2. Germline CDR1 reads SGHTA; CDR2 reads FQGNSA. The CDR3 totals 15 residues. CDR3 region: CASSSTSGGTDTQYF. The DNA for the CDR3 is TGTGCCAGCAGCTCTACTAGCGGGGGCACAGATACGCAGTATTTT.

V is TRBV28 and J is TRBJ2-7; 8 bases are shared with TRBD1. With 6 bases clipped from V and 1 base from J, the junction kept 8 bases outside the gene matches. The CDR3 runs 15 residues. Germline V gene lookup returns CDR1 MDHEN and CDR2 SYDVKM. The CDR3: CASSQPQGASYEQYF. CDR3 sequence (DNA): TGTGCCAGCAGCCAACCCCAGGGGGCGTCCTACGAGCAGTACTTC.

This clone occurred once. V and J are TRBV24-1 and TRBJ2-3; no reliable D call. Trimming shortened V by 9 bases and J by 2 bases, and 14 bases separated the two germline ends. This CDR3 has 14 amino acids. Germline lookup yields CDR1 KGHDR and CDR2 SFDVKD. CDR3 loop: CATEQGGSTDTQYF. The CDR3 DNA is TGTGCCACCGAACAAGGCGGATCCACAGATACGCAGTATTTT.

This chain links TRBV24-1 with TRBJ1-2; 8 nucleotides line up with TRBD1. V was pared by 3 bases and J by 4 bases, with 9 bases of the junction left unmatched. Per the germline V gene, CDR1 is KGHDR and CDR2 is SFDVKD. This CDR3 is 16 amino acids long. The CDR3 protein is CATSDRPDREGYGYTF. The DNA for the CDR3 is TGTGCCACCAGTGATCGCCCGGACAGGGAAGGCTATGGCTACACCTTC.

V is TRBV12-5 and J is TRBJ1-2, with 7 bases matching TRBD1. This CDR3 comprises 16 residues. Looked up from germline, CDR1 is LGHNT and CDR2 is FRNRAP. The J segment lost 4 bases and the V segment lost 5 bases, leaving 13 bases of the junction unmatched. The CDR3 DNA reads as TGTGCTAGTGGTGCCATAACTGTCCGGGACAGCTATGGCTACACCTTC. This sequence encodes CASGAITVRDSYGYTF. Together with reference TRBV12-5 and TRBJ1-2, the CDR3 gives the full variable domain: DARVTQTPRHKVTEMGQEVTMRCQPILGHNTVFWYRQTMMQGLELLAYFRNRAPLDDSGMPKDRFSAEMPDATLATLKIQPSEPRDSAVYFCASGAITVRDSYGYTFGSGTRLTVV.

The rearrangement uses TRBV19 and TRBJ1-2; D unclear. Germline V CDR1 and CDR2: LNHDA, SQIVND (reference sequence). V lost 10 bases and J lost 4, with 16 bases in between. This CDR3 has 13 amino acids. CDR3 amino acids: CATRAGIGYGYTF. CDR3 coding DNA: TGTGCCACTAGGGCCGGGATCGGCTATGGCTACACCTTC.

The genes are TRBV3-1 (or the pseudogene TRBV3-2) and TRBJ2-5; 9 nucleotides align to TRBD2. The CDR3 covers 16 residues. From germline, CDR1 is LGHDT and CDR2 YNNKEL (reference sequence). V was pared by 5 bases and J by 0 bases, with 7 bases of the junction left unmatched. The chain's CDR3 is CASSSVAGVYQETQYF. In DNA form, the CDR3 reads TGTGCCAGCAGCTCAGTAGCGGGGGTATACCAAGAGACCCAGTACTTC.

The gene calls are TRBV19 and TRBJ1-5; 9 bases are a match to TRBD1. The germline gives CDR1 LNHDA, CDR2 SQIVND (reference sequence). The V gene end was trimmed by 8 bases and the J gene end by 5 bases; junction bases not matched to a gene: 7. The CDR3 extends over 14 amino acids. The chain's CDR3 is CASRPGQGYQPQHF. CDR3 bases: TGTGCCAGTCGACCGGGACAGGGCTATCAGCCCCAGCATTTT.

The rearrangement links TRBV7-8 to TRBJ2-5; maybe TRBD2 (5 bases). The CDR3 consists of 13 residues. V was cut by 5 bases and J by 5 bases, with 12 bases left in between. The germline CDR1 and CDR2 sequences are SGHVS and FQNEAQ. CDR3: CASSRERRETQYF. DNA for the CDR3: TGTGCCAGCAGCAGGGAGCGGCGGGAGACCCAGTACTTC.

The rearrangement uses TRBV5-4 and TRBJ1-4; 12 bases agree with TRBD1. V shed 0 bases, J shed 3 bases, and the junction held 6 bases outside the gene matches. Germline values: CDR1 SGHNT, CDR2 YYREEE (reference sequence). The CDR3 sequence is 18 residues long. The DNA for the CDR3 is TGTGCCAGCAGCTTGGGGGGACAGGGGGCTCGTGCTAATGAAAAACTGTTTTTT. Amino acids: CASSLGGQGARANEKLFF.

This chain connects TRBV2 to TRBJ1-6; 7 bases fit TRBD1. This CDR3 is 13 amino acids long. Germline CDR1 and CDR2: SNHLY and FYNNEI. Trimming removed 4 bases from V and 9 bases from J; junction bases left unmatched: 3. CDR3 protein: CASSAGTVSPLHF. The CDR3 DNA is TGTGCCAGCAGTGCCGGGACAGTTTCACCCCTCCACTTT.

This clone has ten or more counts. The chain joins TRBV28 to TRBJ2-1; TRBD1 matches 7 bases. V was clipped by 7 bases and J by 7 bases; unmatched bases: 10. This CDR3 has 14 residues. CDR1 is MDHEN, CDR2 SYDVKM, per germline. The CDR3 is CASKGGAGTNEQFF. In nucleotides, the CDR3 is TGTGCCAGCAAAGGGGGCGCAGGGACGAATGAGCAGTTCTTC.

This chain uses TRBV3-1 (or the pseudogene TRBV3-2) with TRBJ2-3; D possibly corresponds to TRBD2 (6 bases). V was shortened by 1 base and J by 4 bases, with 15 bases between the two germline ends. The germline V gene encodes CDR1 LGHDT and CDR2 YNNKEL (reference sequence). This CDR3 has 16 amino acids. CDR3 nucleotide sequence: TGTGCCAGCAGCCAAGTGGACGGGAGTCCACCAGATACGCAGTATTTT. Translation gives CASSQVDGSPPDTQYF.